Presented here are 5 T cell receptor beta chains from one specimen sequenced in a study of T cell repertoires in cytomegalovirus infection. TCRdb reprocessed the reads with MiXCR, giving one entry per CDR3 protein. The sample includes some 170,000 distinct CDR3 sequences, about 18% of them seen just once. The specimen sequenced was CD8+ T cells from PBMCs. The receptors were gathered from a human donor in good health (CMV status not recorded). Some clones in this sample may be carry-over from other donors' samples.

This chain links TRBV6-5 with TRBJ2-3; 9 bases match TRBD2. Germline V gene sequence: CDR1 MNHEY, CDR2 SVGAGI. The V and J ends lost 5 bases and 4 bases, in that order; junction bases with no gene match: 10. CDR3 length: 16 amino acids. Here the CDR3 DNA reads TGTGCCAGCAGTACGGGGGGTCTAGCGGGGCCAGATACGCAGTATTTT. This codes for CASSTGGLAGPDTQYF.

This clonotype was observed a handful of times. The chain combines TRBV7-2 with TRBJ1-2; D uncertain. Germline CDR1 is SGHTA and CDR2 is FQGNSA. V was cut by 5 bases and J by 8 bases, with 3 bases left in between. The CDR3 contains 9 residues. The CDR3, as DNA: TGTGCCAGCAGCCCAGGCTACACCTTC. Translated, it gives CASSPGYTF.

The CDR3 nucleotides are TGCAGTGCTATTGATGGGACACCCTCCTACAATGAGCAGTTCTTC. Protein sequence: CSAIDGTPSYNEQFF. The V and J genes are TRBV20-1 and TRBJ2-1, with D possibly being TRBD1 (6 bases). The CDR3 loop spans 15 amino acids. Germline CDR1 DFQATT, CDR2 SNEGSKA (reference sequence). V was trimmed by 4 bases and J by 0 bases, leaving 13 bases between them.

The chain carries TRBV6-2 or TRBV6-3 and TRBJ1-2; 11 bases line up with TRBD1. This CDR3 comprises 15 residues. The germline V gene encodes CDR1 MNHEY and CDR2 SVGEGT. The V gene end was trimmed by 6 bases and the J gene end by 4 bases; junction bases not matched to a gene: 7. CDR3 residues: CASRPPGQGVYGYTF. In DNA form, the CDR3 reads TGTGCCAGCAGACCTCCGGGACAGGGGGTCTATGGCTACACCTTC.

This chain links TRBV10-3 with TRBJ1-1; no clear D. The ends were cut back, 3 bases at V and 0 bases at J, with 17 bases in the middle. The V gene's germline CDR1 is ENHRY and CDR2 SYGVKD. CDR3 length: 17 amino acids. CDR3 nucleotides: TGTGCCATCAGTGAAATTAAGGTTTCTATATTGAACACTGAAGCTTTCTTT. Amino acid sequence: CAISEIKVSILNTEAFF.